The 20 T cell receptor beta chains below were found in one sample sequenced in a study of cytomegalovirus exposure and HLA in healthy donors. With 60 Vbeta and 13 Jbeta primers, the PCR was carried out. Profiling relied on immunoSEQ multiplex PCR, and the TCRdb table lists in-frame clones only, not all of them. The sample shows almost 85,000 clones, over 75% of them seen only once. The sequencing sample was made of PBMCs. The receptor set was obtained from a male donor in good health and CMV-seropositive.

CDR3 amino acids: CAWSDRVEQYF. The CDR3 nucleotides are TGTGCCTGGAGCGACAGGGTCGAGCAGTACTTC. The chain uses TRBV30 and TRBJ2-7, with TRBD1 matching 7 bases. This CDR3 has 11 residues. V shed 3 bases and J 6 bases; nucleotides not matched to a gene: 2. Germline CDR1 GTSNPN, CDR2 SVGIG (reference sequence).

The chain combines TRBV10-3 with TRBJ1-2, with 9 nucleotides matching TRBD1. Germline values: CDR1 ENHRY, CDR2 SYGVKD. V shed 8 bases, J shed 8 bases, and the junction held 6 bases outside the gene matches. This CDR3 has 12 amino acids. The CDR3 here is CAIYRGREGYTF. The DNA for the CDR3 is TGTGCCATCTACAGGGGGCGTGAGGGCTACACCTTC.

The CDR3 reads CASSLGQSNQPQHF. DNA for the CDR3: TGTGCCAGCAGCCTCGGACAGAGCAATCAGCCCCAGCATTTT. This chain links TRBV9 with TRBJ1-5; a weak D match, TRBD1 (6 bases). This CDR3 is built from 14 residues. Trimming removed 4 bases from V and 1 base from J, with 9 bases in between. Germline assignment: CDR1 SGDLS and CDR2 YYNGEE.

Only a few counts were recorded for this clone. The chain has TRBV7-2 and TRBJ1-1; TRBD1 agrees at 8 bases. CDR1 SGHTA and CDR2 FQGNSA come from the germline V gene. With V trimmed by 4 bases and J by 11 bases, 9 bases remained unmatched. CDR3 length equals 13 residues. The CDR3 nucleotides read TGTGCCAGCAGCTCAAACAGGGGGAGTAAGGCTTTCTTT. Protein: CASSSNRGSKAFF.

V gene TRBV5-1 combines with J gene TRBJ2-5; a weak D match, TRBD2 (6 bases). The CDR3 runs 16 residues. From germline, CDR1 is SGHRS and CDR2 YFSETQ. Trimming removed 0 bases at V and 1 base at J, with 13 bases between. In DNA, the CDR3 is TGCGCCAGCAGCTTGGAAGCGAGCGGGTTCCAAGAGACCCAGTACTTC. Translated, it gives CASSLEASGFQETQYF.

The CDR3 DNA is TGTGCCAGCAGCTCGTACACAGATACGCAGTATTTT. This gives the protein CASSSYTDTQYF. This chain links TRBV7-8 with TRBJ2-3; D is ambiguous. With 4 bases removed from V and 2 bases from J, the gap between germline ends came to 4 bases. Germline CDR1 is SGHVS and CDR2 is FQNEAQ. The CDR3 totals 12 residues.

The chain recombines TRBV5-1 with TRBJ2-1; 9 positions match TRBD2. The CDR3 totals 15 residues. J was trimmed by 4 bases and V by 0 bases; bases with no gene match: 2. Per germline, CDR1 SGHRS and CDR2 YFSETQ. In nucleotides, the CDR3 is TGCGCCAGCAGCTTGGCTGCGGGAGGGTACAATGAGCAGTTCTTC. This sequence encodes CASSLAAGGYNEQFF.

This clone was picked up a small number of times. Other DNA variants within this sample encode the same CDR3. The V and J genes are TRBV11-3 and TRBJ2-3, with D unresolved. Germline CDR1 reads SGHNT; CDR2 reads YENEEA. The CDR3 runs to 14 residues. The V gene lost 2 bases and the J gene lost 2 bases, with 8 bases spanning the gap. CDR3 loop: CASSLTSSTDTQYF. The CDR3 DNA sequence: TGTGCCAGCAGCTTAACATCTTCCACAGATACGCAGTATTTT.

This clone has just a few counts. The chain links TRBV5-8 to TRBJ1-3; the D is unclear. V dropped 9 bases and J dropped 0 bases, with 10 bases sitting between them. This CDR3 has 13 amino acids. CDR1 is SGHTS, CDR2 YDEGEE, per germline. CDR3 in amino acids: CATRWASGNTIYF. CDR3 in DNA: TGTGCCACGAGATGGGCCTCTGGAAACACCATATATTTT.

The chain combines TRBV5-1 with TRBJ1-2; D uncertain. The V and J ends lost 3 bases and 1 base respectively, with 10 bases between them. The CDR3 runs to 14 residues. Germline V gene data show CDR1 as SGHRS and CDR2 as YFSETQ. The CDR3 sequence is CASSSSADNYGYTF. The DNA for the CDR3 is TGCGCCAGCAGCTCCTCCGCAGATAACTATGGCTACACCTTC. Filled out from reference TRBV5-1 and TRBJ1-2, the complete variable domain reads KAGVTQTPRYLIKTRGQQVTLSCSPISGHRSVSWYQQTPGQGLQFLFEYFSETQRNKGNFPGRFSGRQFSNSRSEMNVSTLELGDSALYLCASSSSADNYGYTFGSGTRLTVV.

The chain carries TRBV2 and TRBJ2-5; a weak D match, TRBD1 (5 bases). The CDR3 has 13 amino acids. Trimming stripped 8 bases from V and 7 bases from J, with 17 bases between. Germline CDR1 is SNHLY and CDR2 is FYNNEI. The DNA for the CDR3 is TGTGCCAGCTGTTCTTATAAGCAGGGGACCCAGTACTTC. The encoded protein is CASCSYKQGTQYF.

Concerning this clone itself: Its ends do not fully match the called genes, so a read error is possible. The chain links TRBV28 to TRBJ1-2, with 9 bases matching TRBD1. This CDR3 has 17 residues. Germline-derived CDR1 and CDR2 are MDHEN and SYDVKM. The CDR3 spells CGSSLFHRGQGNYGYTF. CDR3 coding DNA: TGTGGCAGCAGTTTATTCCACAGGGGGCAGGGTAACTATGGCTACACCTTC.

The chain carries TRBV27 and TRBJ2-1; 8 bases map to TRBD2. The CDR3 sequence is 13 residues long. CDR1 and CDR2 from the germline V gene are MNHEY and SMNVEV (reference sequence). The J segment lost 7 bases and the V segment lost 5 bases, leaving 4 bases of the junction unmatched. The CDR3 loop reads CASSLLAANEQFF. The CDR3 region has the DNA TGTGCCAGCAGTCTACTAGCGGCTAATGAGCAGTTCTTC.

Points on this clone: Compared with germline, one end of the junction differs, possibly owing to a read error. This rearrangement joins TRBV7-9 to TRBJ2-1, with 7 bases matching TRBD1. The CDR3 has 14 amino acids. Per germline, CDR1 SEHNR and CDR2 FQNEAQ (reference sequence). The CDR3 coding sequence is TGTTCCAGCAGCCCAAGGACAGGCTACAATGAGCAGTTCTTC. This encodes CSSSPRTGYNEQFF.

This clone was detected only once. V and J are TRBV7-9 and TRBJ1-2; D is undetermined. The length of the CDR3 is 16 residues. The V gene lost 5 bases and the J gene lost 2 bases, with 18 bases spanning the gap. Germline V CDR1 and CDR2: SEHNR, FQNEAQ (reference sequence). The chain's CDR3 is CASSPVGNRRNYGYTF. DNA for the CDR3: TGTGCCAGCAGCCCTGTAGGTAACAGAAGAAACTATGGCTACACCTTC.

The chain employs TRBV5-6 and TRBJ2-7; 7 nucleotides align to TRBD2. Germline loops: CDR1 SGHDT, CDR2 YYEEEE. This CDR3 has 14 residues. V was clipped by 3 bases and J by 1 base; unmatched bases: 4. The CDR3 sequence: CASSSGGGSYEQYF. The CDR3 coding sequence is TGTGCCAGCAGCTCGGGGGGAGGGTCCTACGAGCAGTACTTC.

The genes are TRBV28 and TRBJ2-6; D is ambiguous. From germline, CDR1 is MDHEN and CDR2 SYDVKM. The CDR3 consists of 16 residues. V was trimmed by 7 bases and J by 0 bases, leaving 13 bases between them. The CDR3 coding sequence is TGTGCCAGCACCCCCTCGCCTAGCTCTGGGGCCAACGTCCTGACTTTC. Residues: CASTPSPSSGANVLTF.

This clone was counted between two and nine times. The chain is built from TRBV5-1 and TRBJ1-5; TRBD1 matches 11 bases. This CDR3 is 14 amino acids long. Germline-derived CDR1 and CDR2 are SGHRS and YFSETQ. After removal of 3 bases from V and 7 bases from J, the junction contained 3 bases not matched to a gene. CDR3 nucleotides: TGCGCCAGCAGCTCCGGGACAGGGGGACAGCCCCAGCATTTT. The encoded protein is CASSSGTGGQPQHF.

V gene TRBV4-1 combines with J gene TRBJ2-7, with TRBD2 identical over 8 bases. The length of the CDR3 is 16 residues. Germline V gene data show CDR1 as MGHRA and CDR2 as YSYEKL. Unmatched junction bases numbered 6, after V lost 1 base and J lost 1 base. This CDR3 is CASSQGVSGASYEQYF. CDR3 DNA: TGCGCCAGCAGCCAAGGGGTTAGCGGGGCTTCCTACGAGCAGTACTTC.

The rearrangement links TRBV14 to TRBJ2-2; unclear D gene. Germline V gene lookup returns CDR1 SGHDN and CDR2 FVKESK. The CDR3 is 14 residues long. V was trimmed by 1 base and J by 4 bases, leaving 7 bases between them. The CDR3 here is CASSQVIGTGELFF. DNA for the CDR3: TGTGCCAGCAGCCAAGTTATCGGCACCGGGGAGCTGTTTTTT. The entire variable domain, with the rest obtained from reference TRBV14 and TRBJ2-2, is as follows: EAGVTQFPSHSVIEKGQTVTLRCDPISGHDNLYWYRRVMGKEIKFLLHFVKESKQDESGMPNNRFLAERTGGTYSTLKVQPAELEDSGVYFCASSQVIGTGELFFGEGSRLTVL.